The present T cell receptor (beta chain) was sequenced within a study of T cells in Graves' hyperthyroidism and ophthalmopathy. Background on the study: Staff took peripheral blood when the initial diagnosis was made, before any treatment began.

The TCR beta CDR3 regions underwent amplification using RNA transcripts as the source. When the TCR CDR3 underwent first-round RT-PCR, the HTBI primer set was used. TCRdb reanalysed the multiplex PCR reads using MiXCR and keeps one entry per CDR3 protein. The table records about 640,000 distinct CDR3 sequences, about 14% of them present only once. This clonotype has a count of ten or more. Its antigen is as yet unknown. One end of the junction fails to match germline, which may point to a read error. General study findings and limits: Clonotypes that were expanded in thyroid above 0.001 mostly appeared in blood too. A model of 13 V-J features distinguished ophthalmopathy from stable hyperthyroidism.

The CDR3 is 12 amino acids. Germline CDR1 and CDR2: SGHTA and FQGTGA. The sample comprised blood. This TCR derives from a woman aged 45-59 years with Graves' ophthalmopathy. The chain has TRBV7-3 and TRBJ2-3, with D perhaps matching TRBD1 (5 bases). CDR3: CASSLTGDTQYF. The CDR3 region has the DNA TGTGCCAGCAGTTTAACAGGAGATACGCAGTATTTT.